The next 8 T cell receptor beta chains were all read from a single sample in a study. From the 5' RACE reads, TCRdb called clonotypes with MiXCR, one entry per CDR3 protein. The table shows about 32,000 distinct CDR3 sequences, with over 25% occurring only once. Tregs were sorted as CD4+CD25+CD127-/low cells. The sequenced sample consisted of tumor-infiltrating Tregs sorted from the breast tumor. The receptors were sampled from a female donor with breast cancer.

This clonotype was counted ten times or more. The V call is TRBV15, the J call TRBJ2-3; D is undetermined. The CDR3 loop spans 17 amino acids. Germline-derived CDR1 and CDR2 are LNHNV and YYDKDF (reference sequence). Trimming left V 3 bases short and J 0 bases short, with 16 bases between. This CDR3 is CATSSPFWGTSTDTQYF. Here the CDR3 DNA reads TGTGCCACCAGCAGCCCCTTCTGGGGTACTAGCACAGATACGCAGTATTTT. The full variable domain, with the rest looked up from reference TRBV15 and TRBJ2-3, is DAMVIQNPRYQVTQFGKPVTLSCSQTLNHNVMYWYQQKSSQAPKLLFHYYDKDFNNEADTPDNFQSRRPNTSFCFLDIRSPGLGDTAMYLCATSSPFWGTSTDTQYFGPGTRLTVL.

This clonotype has ten or more counts. This chain links TRBV4-1 with TRBJ2-1; D call uncertain. The CDR3 sequence is 17 residues long. V was shortened by 1 base and J by 0 bases, with 13 bases between the two germline ends. The germline CDR1 and CDR2 sequences are MGHRA and YSYEKL. The CDR3 region is CASSQGFPPGSYNEQFF. CDR3 sequence (DNA): TGCGCCAGCAGCCAAGGCTTTCCGCCTGGCTCCTACAATGAGCAGTTCTTC.

In this sample, this clonotype turned up a few times. The CDR3 is CASSVGGVLNTEAFF. The CDR3 DNA follows: TGTGCCAGCAGCGTAGGAGGGGTATTGAACACTGAAGCTTTCTTT. The chain couples TRBV9 to TRBJ1-1; D might be TRBD1 (5 bases). The CDR3 sequence is 15 residues long. The V end was cut by 0 bases, the J end by 0 bases, with 9 bases between. Germline CDR1 and CDR2: SGDLS and YYNGEE.

Written as DNA, the CDR3 is TGTGCCAGCGCCGGGACAACCTACGAGCAGTACTTC. This translates into CASAGTTYEQYF. The chain combines TRBV2 with TRBJ2-7; maybe TRBD1 (6 bases). Germline assignment: CDR1 SNHLY and CDR2 FYNNEI. This CDR3 comprises 12 residues. Trimming took 8 bases from V and 2 from J, leaving 10 bases between them.

The rearrangement joins TRBV5-1 to TRBJ1-4, with D uncertain. Germline loops: CDR1 SGHRS, CDR2 YFSETQ. CDR3 length: 14 amino acids. Deletions cut 4 bases from V and 0 bases from J, with 7 bases between. The CDR3 DNA follows: TGCGCCAGCAGCGGCACCACAACTAATGAAAAACTGTTTTTT. Amino acid sequence: CASSGTTTNEKLFF.

Comment on this clonotype: This may be a read error: a much more frequent sequence differs by one nucleotide. V and J are TRBV20-1 and TRBJ2-1; 11 positions agree with TRBD2. There are 17 residues in the CDR3. Unmatched junction bases numbered 9, after V lost 4 bases and J lost 1 base. Germline V CDR1 and CDR2: DFQATT, SNEGSKA (reference sequence). The CDR3 DNA sequence: TGCAGTGCTATTGGGACGACTAGCGGGGTTTCCTACAATGAGCAGTTCTTC. This translates into CSAIGTTSGVSYNEQFF.

This clonotype has at least ten counts. This chain joins TRBV4-1 and TRBJ2-1, with D maybe TRBD2 (6 bases). V shed 4 bases and J shed 6 bases, with 10 bases lying between them. Germline assignment: CDR1 MGHRA and CDR2 YSYEKL. This CDR3 is 13 amino acids long. CDR3 nucleotide sequence: TGCGCCAGCAGCCCCGGGACTGGCAATGAGCAGTTCTTC. It yields the protein CASSPGTGNEQFF.

By share, this clonotype ranks as medium-sized. The chain joins TRBV20-1 to TRBJ2-1; D unclear. The CDR3 runs to 14 residues. The V end lost 5 bases, the J end lost 9 bases, and 20 bases lay between the germline ends. From germline, CDR1 is DFQATT and CDR2 SNEGSKA (reference sequence). In DNA, the CDR3 is TGCAGTGCTTATAAGGTCAAGCGATCGGGTGAGCAGTTCTTC. This sequence encodes CSAYKVKRSGEQFF.